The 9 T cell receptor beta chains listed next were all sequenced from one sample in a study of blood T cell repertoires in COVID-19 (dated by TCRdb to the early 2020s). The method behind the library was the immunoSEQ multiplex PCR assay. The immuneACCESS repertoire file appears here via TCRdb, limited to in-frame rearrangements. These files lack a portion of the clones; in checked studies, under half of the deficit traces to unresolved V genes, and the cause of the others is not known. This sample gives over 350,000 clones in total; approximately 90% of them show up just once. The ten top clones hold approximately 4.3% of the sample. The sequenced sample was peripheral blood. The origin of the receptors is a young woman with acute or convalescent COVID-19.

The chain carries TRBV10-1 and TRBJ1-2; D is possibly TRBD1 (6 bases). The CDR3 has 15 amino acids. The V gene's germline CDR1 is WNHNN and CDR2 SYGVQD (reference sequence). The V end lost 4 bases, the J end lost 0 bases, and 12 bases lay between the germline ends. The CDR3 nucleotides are TGCGCCAGCAGTGTTACCAGGGGTTCTAACTATGGCTACACCTTC. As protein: CASSVTRGSNYGYTF.

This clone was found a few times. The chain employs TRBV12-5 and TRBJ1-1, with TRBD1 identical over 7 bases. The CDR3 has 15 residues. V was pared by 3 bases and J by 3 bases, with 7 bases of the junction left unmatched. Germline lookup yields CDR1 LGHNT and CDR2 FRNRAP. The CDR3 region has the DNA TGTGCTAGTGGTTTATACAGGGGCTGGGACACTGAAGCTTTCTTT. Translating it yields CASGLYRGWDTEAFF.

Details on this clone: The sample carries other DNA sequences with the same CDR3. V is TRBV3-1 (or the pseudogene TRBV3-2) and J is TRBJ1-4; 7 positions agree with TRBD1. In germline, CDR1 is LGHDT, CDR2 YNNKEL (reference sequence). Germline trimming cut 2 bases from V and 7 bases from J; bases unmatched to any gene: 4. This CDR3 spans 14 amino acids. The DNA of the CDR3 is TGTGCCAGCAGCCAACGACAGGGAGGTGAAAAACTGTTTTTT. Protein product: CASSQRQGGEKLFF.

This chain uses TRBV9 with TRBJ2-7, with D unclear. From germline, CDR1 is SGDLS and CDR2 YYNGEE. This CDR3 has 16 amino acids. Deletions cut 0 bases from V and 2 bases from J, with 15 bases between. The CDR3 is CASSVDSSLTPYEQYF. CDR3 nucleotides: TGTGCCAGCAGCGTAGACTCGAGTCTAACCCCCTACGAGCAGTACTTC.

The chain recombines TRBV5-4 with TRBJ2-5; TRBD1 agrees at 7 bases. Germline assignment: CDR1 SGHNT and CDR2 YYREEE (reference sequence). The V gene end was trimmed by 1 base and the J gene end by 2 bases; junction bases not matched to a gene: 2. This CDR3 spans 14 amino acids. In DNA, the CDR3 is TGTGCCAGCAGCTTGACGACAGGGCAAGAGACCCAGTACTTC. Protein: CASSLTTGQETQYF.

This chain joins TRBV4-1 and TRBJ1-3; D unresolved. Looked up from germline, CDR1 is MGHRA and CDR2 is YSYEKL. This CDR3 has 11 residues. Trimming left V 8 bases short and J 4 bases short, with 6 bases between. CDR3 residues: CASLGGNTIYF. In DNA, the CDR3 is TGCGCCAGCCTAGGAGGAAACACCATATATTTT.

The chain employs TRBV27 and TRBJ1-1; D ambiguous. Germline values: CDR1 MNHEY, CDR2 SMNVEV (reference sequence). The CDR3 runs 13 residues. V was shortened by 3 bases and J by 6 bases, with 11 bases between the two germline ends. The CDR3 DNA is TGTGCCAGCAGTTTCGCCGGGATCGCTGAAGCTTTCTTT. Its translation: CASSFAGIAEAFF.

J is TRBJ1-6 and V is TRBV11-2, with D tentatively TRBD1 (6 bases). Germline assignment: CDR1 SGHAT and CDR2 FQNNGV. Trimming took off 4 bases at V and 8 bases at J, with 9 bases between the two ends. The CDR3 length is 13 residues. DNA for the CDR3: TGTGCCAGCAGCTCGTACAGGGATTCACCCCTCCACTTT. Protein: CASSSYRDSPLHF.

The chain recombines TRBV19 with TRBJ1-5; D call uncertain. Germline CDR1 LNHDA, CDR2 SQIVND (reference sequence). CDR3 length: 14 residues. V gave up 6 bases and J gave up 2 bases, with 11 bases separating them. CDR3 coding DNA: TGTGCCAGTAGGTCTGGGCTCGGCAATCAGCCCCAGCATTTT. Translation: CASRSGLGNQPQHF.